This TCR beta chain came from a study of blood T cell repertoires in COVID-19. Produced via immunoSEQ multiplex PCR; TCRdb's table is partial and in-frame only. The profile shows around 390,000 clones, around 87% of them singletons. The CDR3 has 12 amino acids. Germline V gene sequence: CDR1 GTSNPN, CDR2 SVGIG (reference sequence). The clonotype was recovered from a woman aged 45-65 years who had recovered from COVID-19. The chain carries TRBV30 and TRBJ1-3, with TRBD1 as a possible D gene (5 bases). Sequencing was done on a sample of PBMCs or T cells enriched from blood (not recorded which). The DNA for the CDR3 is TGTGCGGGGCATGGCTCTGGAAACACCATATATTTT. Translating it yields CAGHGSGNTIYF.